The present TCR beta chain was sequenced within a study of kidney transplant recipient with SARS-CoV-2 infection (dated by TCRdb to the early 2020s). The sequencer listed for this sample is Illumina MiSeq. Profiling of the peripheral T cell repertoire targeted human TCRbeta genes. As for the authors' bioinformatics: Beta-binomial modelling was applied to test for differential clonotype abundance so that variability over time was accounted for. Expanded clonotypes were screened against the ImmuneCODE reference database of SARS-CoV-2-associated TCRs and were mapped to viral genome regions. Additional analyses of the repertoire looked at TRBV gene usage, CDR3 length, CDR3 amino acid overlap between time points, clonotype abundance distributions and Jaccard similarity. TCRdb reprocessing: public reads trimmed at Q25 with fastp, clones called with MiXCR, in-frame beta chains kept. Rows are combined by CDR3 protein, so each entry shows the most common genes and DNA. The V and J calls were determined by TCRdb, not by the authors. The sample table lists under 300,000 distinct CDR3 sequences, 29% of them with a count of one. The top ten constitute less than 8.5% of the sample.

About this clonotype itself: Its antigen is not yet known. Given a much more abundant clone one base away, this may be a read error.

The time point label on this specimen signifies: pre-pandemic baseline sample and day 111 after first positive SARS-CoV-2 test. This TCR came from a young adult male patient who had COVID-19 and was a kidney transplant recipient. Donor T cells from the graft may be present among the T cells after a transplant. Sequences were derived from a blood sample, sampled at baseline and on day 111 from a kidney transplant recipient.

CDR3 region: CASSPPPQGRAYEQYF. The sequence in DNA is TGTGCCAGCAGTCCCCCCCCCCAGGGAAGGGCCTACGAGCAGTACTTC. This receptor chain uses TRBV5-5 and TRBJ2-7, with a tentative D gene TRBD1 over 5 matching bases. Via the germline V gene (reference sequence), CDR1 is SGHKS and CDR2 YYEKEE. Its CDR3 holds 16 amino acids, cysteine through phenylalanine. CDR3 DNA is the only sequence kept; it has 48 bases, read in frame from the first base. The germline ends are 20 bases apart after V is trimmed by 5 bases and J by 2 bases.